A single sample is the source of the 20 T cell receptor beta chains below, sequenced in a study of cytomegalovirus exposure and HLA in healthy donors. PCR employed 60 Vbeta and 13 Jbeta primers. The data were produced by immunoSEQ multiplex PCR, yet TCRdb's version contains in-frame clones alone and is incomplete. The sample lists over 45,000 clones; approximately 80% were seen once. The sample consisted of PBMCs. These receptors originate from a female donor in good health and CMV-seronegative.

V gene TRBV4-2 combines with J gene TRBJ1-4, with 7 bases fitting TRBD1. V gave up 5 bases and J gave up 7 bases; unmatched junction bases: 7. Germline CDR1 and CDR2: LGHNA and YNFKEQ. The CDR3 covers 14 residues. This chain's CDR3 is CASSSGGYGEKLFF. Here the CDR3 DNA reads TGTGCCAGCAGCTCAGGGGGTTACGGTGAAAAACTGTTTTTT.

The chain has TRBV18 and TRBJ1-2, with TRBD1 matching over 9 bases. V was pared by 6 bases and J by 6 bases, with 8 bases of the junction left unmatched. Germline V gives CDR1 KGHSH, CDR2 LQKENI. This CDR3 has 14 residues. The CDR3 nucleotides are TGTGCCAGCTCGCCTGGACAGGGGTTTCATGGCTACACCTTC. It encodes CASSPGQGFHGYTF. The full variable domain, its missing parts supplied by reference TRBV18 and TRBJ1-2, is NAGVMQNPRHLVRRRGQEARLRCSPMKGHSHVYWYRQLPEEGLKFMVYLQKENIIDESGMPKERFSAEFPKEGPSILRIQQVVRGDSAAYFCASSPGQGFHGYTFGSGTRLTVV.

The CDR3 DNA reads TGTGCCAGTAGAAACAGGGTAGAGGAAAAACTGTTTTTT. It codes for CASRNRVEEKLFF. V usage is TRBV19 and J usage is TRBJ1-4; D possibly corresponds to TRBD1 (6 bases). Trimming took off 6 bases at V and 8 bases at J, with 13 bases between the two ends. Germline V gene lookup returns CDR1 LNHDA and CDR2 SQIVND (reference sequence). The CDR3 loop spans 13 amino acids.

This clone has only one observation. The chain combines TRBV27 with TRBJ2-5, with 7 bases aligning to TRBD1. After removal of 3 bases from V and 1 base from J, the junction contained 5 bases not matched to a gene. This CDR3 spans 15 amino acids. Per germline, CDR1 MNHEY and CDR2 SMNVEV (reference sequence). CDR3: CASSLRDRPQETQYF. The CDR3 DNA follows: TGTGCCAGCAGTTTGAGGGACAGACCCCAAGAGACCCAGTACTTC.

The rearrangement links TRBV21-1 to TRBJ2-7; the listed D gene, TRBD2, was not tested against the DNA. TRBV21-1 is marked as a pseudogene. The CDR3 is 16 residues long. CDR3 amino acids: CASSETGLAGPDEQYF. The CDR3 DNA reads TGTGCCAGCAGCGAAACTGGACTAGCGGGTCCCGACGAGCAGTACTTC.

This clone occurred a few times. The chain uses TRBV14 and TRBJ2-7; TRBD1 agrees at 7 bases. V shed 5 bases and J 3 bases; nucleotides not matched to a gene: 7. This CDR3 comprises 14 residues. The germline CDR1 and CDR2 sequences are SGHDN and FVKESK. The CDR3 DNA reads as TGTGCCAGCAGCACAGGGGCAGGGGTCTACGAGCAGTACTTC. It yields the protein CASSTGAGVYEQYF.

The rearrangement joins TRBV5-6 to TRBJ1-5, with TRBD1 matching 8 bases. There are 16 residues in the CDR3. CDR1 is SGHDT, CDR2 YYEEEE, per germline. V lost 3 bases, J lost 6 bases, and 11 bases stayed unmatched. As DNA, the CDR3 is TGTGCCAGCAGCTCTCACCGGGACAGGCGGGTTCAGCCCCAGCATTTT. Translation gives CASSSHRDRRVQPQHF.

The chain is built from TRBV6-5 and TRBJ2-3; D possibly corresponds to TRBD2 (6 bases). From germline, CDR1 is MNHEY and CDR2 SVGAGI. Trimming cost V 5 bases and J 2 bases, with 8 bases left between them. The CDR3 has 13 amino acids. CDR3 region: CASSASATDTQYF. CDR3 coding DNA: TGTGCCAGCAGTGCTAGCGCCACAGATACGCAGTATTTT.

The rearrangement uses TRBV29-1 and TRBJ1-6, with D tentatively TRBD1 (5 bases). Germline CDR1 reads SQVTM; CDR2 reads ANQGSEA. The CDR3 has 13 residues. Trimming took 4 bases from V and 7 from J, leaving 11 bases between them. DNA for the CDR3: TGCAGCGTTGCCGGGGGAGACAATTCACCCCTCCACTTT. Amino acids: CSVAGGDNSPLHF.

This clone was seen more than once but under ten times. This rearrangement joins TRBV4-2 to TRBJ2-2; D may be TRBD1 (5 bases). Germline-derived CDR1 and CDR2 are LGHNA and YNFKEQ. The CDR3 contains 15 residues. Trimming removed 0 bases from V and 4 bases from J, with 9 bases in between. CDR3 coding DNA: TGTGCCAGCAGCCAAGACAGAAGGGGCACCGGGGAGCTGTTTTTT. It specifies CASSQDRRGTGELFF.

This clone appeared once. This chain uses TRBV5-1 with TRBJ1-4; possibly TRBD1 for D (5 bases). Trimming removed 4 bases at V and 8 bases at J, with 15 bases between. Germline assignment: CDR1 SGHRS and CDR2 YFSETQ. The CDR3 is 14 residues long. The CDR3 protein is CASSPGSGGEKLFF. The CDR3 nucleotides read TGCGCCAGCAGCCCCGGGAGTGGGGGGGAAAAACTGTTTTTT.

The chain uses TRBV18 and TRBJ2-5; TRBD2 matches at 8 bases. The J call may be incorrect, as the DNA end agrees better with TRBJ2-7. Germline V lookup: CDR1 KGHSH, CDR2 LQKENI. CDR3 length: 14 amino acids. CDR3 nucleotides: TGTGCCAGCTCACCCGGGAGGGAAGACTACGAGCAGTACTTC. Encoded protein: CASSPGREDYEQYF.

This clone has only one observation. This rearrangement joins TRBV5-1 to TRBJ2-7, with D maybe TRBD2 (5 bases). V was pared by 0 bases and J by 0 bases, with 7 bases between. There are 14 residues in the CDR3. From germline, CDR1 is SGHRS and CDR2 YFSETQ. The CDR3 DNA sequence: TGCGCCAGCAGCTTGGGAGGGAGCTCCTACGAGCAGTACTTC. This sequence encodes CASSLGGSSYEQYF.

J is TRBJ2-7 and V is TRBV11-2; TRBD1 is a possible D gene (5 bases). This CDR3 contains 17 residues. CDR1 and CDR2 from the germline V gene are SGHAT and FQNNGV. Trimming cost V 1 base and J 2 bases, with 18 bases left between them. The chain's CDR3 is CASSLAPRTSGAYEQYF. For the CDR3, the DNA is TGTGCCAGCAGCTTAGCCCCCCGGACATCAGGAGCCTACGAGCAGTACTTC.

The chain couples TRBV6-1 to TRBJ1-5; 8 nucleotides match TRBD1. Germline V gene lookup returns CDR1 MNHNS and CDR2 SASEGT. Losses at the gene ends were 10 bases for V and 9 bases for J; bases not matched to a gene: 11. The CDR3 runs 13 residues. The CDR3: CATWTGPLGPQHF. The CDR3 DNA sequence: TGTGCCACCTGGACAGGGCCATTGGGGCCCCAGCATTTT.

The sample holds one count of this clone. One junction end does not reproduce the germline sequence, and a read error may be involved. In the same sample, other DNA sequences code for this CDR3. The chain uses TRBV6-6 and TRBJ1-1, with D maybe TRBD1 (5 bases). Germline CDR1 reads MNHNY; CDR2 reads SVGAGI (reference sequence). The CDR3 length is 14 residues. CDR3 nucleotides: TGTGCTAGCACCCGGGACTCTGCGGGCACTGAAGCTTTCTTT. Amino acid sequence: CASTRDSAGTEAFF.

This chain uses TRBV7-6 with TRBJ2-1, with 8 bases identical to TRBD2. Germline lookup yields CDR1 SGHVS and CDR2 FNYEAQ. There are 13 residues in the CDR3. Losses at the gene ends were 4 bases for V and 6 bases for J; bases not matched to a gene: 2. The CDR3 reads CASSSGLGNEQFF. Here the CDR3 DNA reads TGTGCCAGCAGCTCGGGACTAGGCAATGAGCAGTTCTTC. Full variable domain (outside the CDR3, taken from reference TRBV7-6 and TRBJ2-1): GAGVSQSPRYKVTKRGQDVALRCDPISGHVSLYWYRQALGQGPEFLTYFNYEAQQDKSGLPNDRFSAERPEGSISTLTIQRTEQRDSAMYRCASSSGLGNEQFFGPGTRLTVL.

This chain joins TRBV4-3 and TRBJ2-5, with 7 bases aligning to TRBD2. With 2 bases clipped from V and 7 bases from J, the junction kept 10 bases outside the gene matches. CDR1 is LGHNA, CDR2 YSLEER, per germline. The CDR3 totals 15 residues. The DNA of the CDR3 is TGCGCCAGCAGCCAATCGTATAGACTAGCCGGGACCCAGTACTTC. Residues: CASSQSYRLAGTQYF.

The V and J genes are TRBV5-1 and TRBJ2-1; perhaps TRBD1 as D (6 bases). This CDR3 contains 16 residues. V was shortened by 3 bases and J by 4 bases, with 17 bases between the two germline ends. Per the germline V gene, CDR1 is SGHRS and CDR2 is YFSETQ. The CDR3 DNA is TGCGCCAGCAGCTCCCAAGGGGGAATGGGGTACAATGAGCAGTTCTTC. Translated: CASSSQGGMGYNEQFF.

The CDR3 coding sequence is TGCAGCGTTGGGGTGTCAGGGGCGGAACTCCAGCATTTT. Translation: CSVGVSGAELQHF. The chain links TRBV29-1 to TRBJ1-5, with D possibly being TRBD1 (6 bases). The CDR3 length is 13 residues. Germline assignment: CDR1 SQVTM and CDR2 ANQGSEA. Trimming took off 4 bases at V and 12 bases at J, with 19 bases between the two ends.